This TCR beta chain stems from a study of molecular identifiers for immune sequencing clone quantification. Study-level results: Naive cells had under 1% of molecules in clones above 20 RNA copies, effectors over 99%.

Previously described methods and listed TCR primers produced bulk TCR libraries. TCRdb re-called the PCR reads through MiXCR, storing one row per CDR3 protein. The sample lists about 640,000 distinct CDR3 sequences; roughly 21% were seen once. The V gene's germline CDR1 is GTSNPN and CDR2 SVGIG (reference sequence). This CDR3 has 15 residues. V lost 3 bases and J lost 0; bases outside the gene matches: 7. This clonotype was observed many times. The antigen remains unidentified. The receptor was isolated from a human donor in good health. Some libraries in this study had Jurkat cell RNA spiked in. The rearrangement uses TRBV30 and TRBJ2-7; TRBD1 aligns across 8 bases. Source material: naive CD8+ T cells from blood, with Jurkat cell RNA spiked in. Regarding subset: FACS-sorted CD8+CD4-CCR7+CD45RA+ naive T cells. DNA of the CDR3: TGTGCCTGGAGGGCAGGACAGGGCCTCTCCTACGAGCAGTACTTC. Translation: CAWRAGQGLSYEQYF. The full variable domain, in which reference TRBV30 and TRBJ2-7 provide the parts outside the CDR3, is SQTIHQWPATLVQPVGSPLSLECTVEGTSNPNLYWYRQAAGRGLQLLFYSVGIGQISSEVPQNLSASRPQDRQFILSSKKLLLSDSGFYLCAWRAGQGLSYEQYFGPGTRLTVT.